Listed below are T cell receptor beta chains from one sample, sequenced in a study of T cells after yellow fever vaccination. Each CDR3 protein gets one entry after TCRdb re-called the 5' RACE reads with MiXCR. This table holds 20,000 to 25,000 distinct CDR3 sequences, around 3.5% found once. Sequences were derived from PBMCs, either bulk or a sorted T-cell subset (CD4+, CD8+, memory, or dextramer-sorted; not recorded which), sampled roughly 45 days after the first yellow fever vaccination. These TCRs come from a man between 18 and 35 years old who received the YFV17D yellow fever vaccine. Both conserved end residues are part of each CDR3. The D gene is left open where the match is weak. Not every row has a clone size; where given, it reads once, few, many or a size class.

size	V	J	D	DNA	CDR3
many	TRBV12-3/TRBV12-4	TRBJ2-3	TRBD2	TGTGCCAGCGGCCCCACTTCATACGGGGGGGCCAGTCGGACGCAGTATTTT	CASGPTSYGGASRTQYF
many	TRBV12-3/TRBV12-4	TRBJ2-1	TRBD2	TGTGCCAGCAGTTTAGGAGGCCGCGGGGGGCTGTACAATGAGCAGTTCTTC	CASSLGGRGGLYNEQFF
medium-sized	TRBV5-1	TRBJ2-2	-	TGCGCCAGCAGCTTCGCCAAGAACACCGGGGAGCTGTTTTTT	CASSFAKNTGELFF
many	TRBV5-1	TRBJ1-6	-	TGCGCCAGCAGCTCTAAGATGGGCCGCTCACCCCTCCACTTT	CASSSKMGRSPLHF
many	TRBV2	TRBJ2-5	-	TGTGCCAGCAGTGAAGGGGGCCGAGAGACCCAGTACTTC	CASSEGGRETQYF
many	TRBV11-2	TRBJ2-3	-	TGTGCCAGCAGCCTGGGCTCAGGCACAGATACGCAGTATTTT	CASSLGSGTDTQYF
many	TRBV7-9	TRBJ1-1	-	TGTGCCAGCAGGCCTAAGGACAGACTTGGGACTGAAGCTTTCTTT	CASRPKDRLGTEAFF
many	TRBV30	TRBJ1-5	-	TGTGCCTGGGATGGGGGTTCCCACAATCAGCCCCAGCATTTT	CAWDGGSHNQPQHF
many	TRBV5-1	TRBJ2-3	-	TGCGCCAGCAGCCGGGCAGGGGGCACAGATACGCAGTATTTT	CASSRAGGTDTQYF
few	TRBV6-2/TRBV6-3	TRBJ2-1	-	TGTGCCAGCAGGGAGGTCAATGAGCAGTTCTTC	CASREVNEQFF
many	TRBV11-2	TRBJ2-5	-	TGTGCCAGCAGCACCGCTAGAGGGTGGGAGACCCAGTACTTC	CASSTARGWETQYF
many	TRBV29-1	TRBJ2-2	-	TGCAGCGTTGAACGAGACACCGGGGAGCTGTTTTTT	CSVERDTGELFF
many	TRBV20-1	TRBJ1-6	TRBD1	TGCAGTGCTAGAGTGGGGACAGGGGGCGATAATTCACCCCTCCACTTT	CSARVGTGGDNSPLHF
many	TRBV30	TRBJ1-2	-	TGTGCCTGGAGTGTAGGCAGGGACTATGGCTACACCTTC	CAWSVGRDYGYTF
medium-sized	TRBV7-9	TRBJ1-4	TRBD1	TGTGCCAGCAGAGATAACAGGGGTAATGAAAAACTGTTTTTT	CASRDNRGNEKLFF
many	TRBV4-1	TRBJ1-4	-	TGCGCCAGCAGCCAAGATGGGCGCGGGACCGGGGGAAAACTGTTTTTT	CASSQDGRGTGGKLFF
many	TRBV11-2	TRBJ2-1	TRBD1	TGTGCCAGCGAGTGGACAGGGCGGTCAATTGAGCAGTTCTTC	CASEWTGRSIEQFF
medium-sized	TRBV5-1	TRBJ2-3	-	TGCGCCAGCAGTCGCTCAGGGGTCGGCACAGATACGCAGTATTTT	CASSRSGVGTDTQYF
many	TRBV11-1	TRBJ2-4	TRBD1	TGTGCCAGCAGCTTAGACAGGGGTCCCATGGGAAACATTCAGTACTTC	CASSLDRGPMGNIQYF
many	TRBV12-3/TRBV12-4	TRBJ2-5	TRBD1	TGTGCCAGCAGGGGGGGGACAGGGCCCCAAGAGACCCAGTACTTC	CASRGGTGPQETQYF
many	TRBV5-1	TRBJ2-1	-	TGCGCCAGCAGCTTCTGGCAGGGGTACAATGAGCAGTTCTTC	CASSFWQGYNEQFF
many	TRBV7-8	TRBJ2-2	-	TGTGCCAGCAGCTTACGGGTTAGCGGGGAGCTGTTTTTT	CASSLRVSGELFF
once	TRBV10-1	TRBJ1-1	-	TGCGCCAGCAGTGCACAGACGAACACTGAAGCTTTCTTT	CASSAQTNTEAFF
many	TRBV6-2/TRBV6-3	TRBJ2-4	TRBD2	TGTGCCAGCAGATCCCCCATCCGCCTAGCGGGGGGGCCGCAGGGCAAAAACATTCAGTACTTC	CASRSPIRLAGGPQGKNIQYF
-	TRBV19	TRBJ1-1	-	TGTGCCAGTAGTATGTATCCAGGACGGTCTTTGGCTTTCTTT	CASSMYPGRSLAFF
many	TRBV5-1	TRBJ2-3	TRBD1	TGCGCCAGCAGCTTCAGTACAGGGGGCAGAGATACGCAGTATTTT	CASSFSTGGRDTQYF
many	TRBV27	TRBJ1-6	-	TGTGCCAGCACGCGGCAGTACACGACTTCACCCCTCCACTTT	CASTRQYTTSPLHF
many	TRBV4-1	TRBJ1-1	-	TGCGCCAGCAGCCAAGTGGGCAACCCGGCCACTGAAGCTTTCTTT	CASSQVGNPATEAFF
many	TRBV20-1	TRBJ2-5	TRBD1	TGCAGTGCTAGAAACGACAGGGTAGAGACCCAGTACTTC	CSARNDRVETQYF
many	TRBV6-1	TRBJ2-7	TRBD2	TGTGCCATAGTAGCGGGGGTGAGCTCCTACGAGCAGTACTTC	CAIVAGVSSYEQYF
many	TRBV5-1	TRBJ2-5	TRBD1	TGCGCCAGCAGCTTGGCCGGGACAGGGAATCAAGAGACCCAGTACTTC	CASSLAGTGNQETQYF
many	TRBV19	TRBJ2-1	-	TGTGCCAGTAGTTACTTAGTGGCCTGGGATTACAATGAGCAGTTCTTC	CASSYLVAWDYNEQFF
many	TRBV20-1	TRBJ2-5	TRBD1	TGCAGTGCTAGAGCAGGGGGAAGGACCCAGTACTTC	CSARAGGRTQYF
many	TRBV12-3/TRBV12-4	TRBJ2-6	-	TGTGCCAGCAGCAAGACCAACTCCGGGGCCAACGTCCTGACTTTC	CASSKTNSGANVLTF
many	TRBV19	TRBJ2-7	-	TGTGCGGCGGAAGGGCCTTCCTACGAGCAGTACTTC	CAAEGPSYEQYF
many	TRBV2	TRBJ2-7	-	TGTGCCAGCTCCGGGGAAGCGGCCGAGCAGTACTTC	CASSGEAAEQYF
many	TRBV9	TRBJ2-1	TRBD2	TGTGCCAGCAGACCGGGGACTAGCGGTGATGAGCAGTTCTTC	CASRPGTSGDEQFF
many	TRBV6-5	TRBJ2-1	-	TGTGCCAGCAGTTACCCGACCGGGACAAATGAGCAGTTCTTC	CASSYPTGTNEQFF
many	TRBV4-1	TRBJ1-1	-	TGCGCCAGCAGCCAAGATTGGTCTGACGTTCGGTTCTTT	CASSQDWSDVRFF
-	TRBV12-3/TRBV12-4	TRBJ2-2	-	TGTGCCATCTGTGGGGGTTTTGGGTCCGGGGATTTGACCGGGGAGCTGTTTTTT	CAICGGFGSGDLTGELFF
medium-sized	TRBV29-1	TRBJ2-1	-	TGCAGCGCTGGGGGTAATGAGCAGTTCTTC	CSAGGNEQFF
many	TRBV4-3	TRBJ2-1	TRBD2	TGCGCCAGCAGCCAGCCCAGCGGGGGTAGGAATGAGCAGTTCTTC	CASSQPSGGRNEQFF
many	TRBV9	TRBJ1-2	-	TGTGCCAGCAGTATGGAGGGGGACGACTATGGCTACACCTTC	CASSMEGDDYGYTF
many	TRBV6-5	TRBJ1-5	TRBD1	TGTGCCAGCAGTCCCCTCGGCAGGGGGGGTAGGGATCAGCCCCAGCATTTT	CASSPLGRGGRDQPQHF
many	TRBV11-2	TRBJ1-1	-	TGTGCCAGCAGCTTAGAGGGGCGGGGGAGTGGGAACACTGAAGCTTTCTTT	CASSLEGRGSGNTEAFF
medium-sized	TRBV5-4	TRBJ2-7	-	TGTGCCAGCAGCTTGATAGGAACCGAGCAGTACTTC	CASSLIGTEQYF
many	TRBV3-1	TRBJ2-5	TRBD2	TGTGCCAGCAGCCAGCTAGCGGGGGGCCCCCTGGTCTCCCAGTACTTC	CASSQLAGGPLVSQYF
many	TRBV5-4	TRBJ2-5	TRBD2	TGTGCCAGCAGTTTAGCGGGGGGGTTTGAGACCCAGTACTTC	CASSLAGGFETQYF
many	TRBV7-9	TRBJ2-3	TRBD2	TGTGCCAGCAGCTTTGGCGGGGGGGACCTCACAGATACGCAGTATTTT	CASSFGGGDLTDTQYF
many	TRBV29-1	TRBJ1-5	TRBD1	TGCAGCGTAGGGGACAGGGGGCGGGAACAGCCCCAGCATTTT	CSVGDRGREQPQHF